Many counts were recorded for the clone carrying this T cell receptor (beta chain). Its antigen is not known. V was shortened by 5 bases and J by 4 bases, with 12 bases between the two germline ends. This CDR3 is built from 13 residues. Germline V gene sequence: CDR1 SQVTM, CDR2 ANQGSEA. This record belongs to a study of regulatory T cells in long-lasting Graves disease. Overall study results and limits: A greater number of public clonotypes (around 2,700) was shared by persistent patients than by new patients (roughly 880).

Combining iRepertoire HTBI primers with Arm-PCR of CDR3 regions, the authors built TCR beta libraries. In TCRdb, the multiplex PCR reads were re-called with MiXCR into one record per CDR3 protein. The profile shows hundreds of thousands of distinct CDR3 sequences, about 16% of them singletons. As for time point: newly diagnosed GD, antithyroid drugs for less than 3 months. From PBMCs, RNA was extracted and then used to make the TCR library. The clonotype originates from a female donor with Graves disease. This specimen consisted of peripheral blood mononuclear cells (PBMCs), obtained at new diagnosis, from a patient treated with antithyroid drugs. The J gene is TRBJ2-1, the V gene TRBV29-1, with D maybe TRBD1 (6 bases). The DNA for the CDR3 is TGCAGCGTTTCCCGGACAGCGTACAATGAGCAGTTCTTC. It translates to CSVSRTAYNEQFF.